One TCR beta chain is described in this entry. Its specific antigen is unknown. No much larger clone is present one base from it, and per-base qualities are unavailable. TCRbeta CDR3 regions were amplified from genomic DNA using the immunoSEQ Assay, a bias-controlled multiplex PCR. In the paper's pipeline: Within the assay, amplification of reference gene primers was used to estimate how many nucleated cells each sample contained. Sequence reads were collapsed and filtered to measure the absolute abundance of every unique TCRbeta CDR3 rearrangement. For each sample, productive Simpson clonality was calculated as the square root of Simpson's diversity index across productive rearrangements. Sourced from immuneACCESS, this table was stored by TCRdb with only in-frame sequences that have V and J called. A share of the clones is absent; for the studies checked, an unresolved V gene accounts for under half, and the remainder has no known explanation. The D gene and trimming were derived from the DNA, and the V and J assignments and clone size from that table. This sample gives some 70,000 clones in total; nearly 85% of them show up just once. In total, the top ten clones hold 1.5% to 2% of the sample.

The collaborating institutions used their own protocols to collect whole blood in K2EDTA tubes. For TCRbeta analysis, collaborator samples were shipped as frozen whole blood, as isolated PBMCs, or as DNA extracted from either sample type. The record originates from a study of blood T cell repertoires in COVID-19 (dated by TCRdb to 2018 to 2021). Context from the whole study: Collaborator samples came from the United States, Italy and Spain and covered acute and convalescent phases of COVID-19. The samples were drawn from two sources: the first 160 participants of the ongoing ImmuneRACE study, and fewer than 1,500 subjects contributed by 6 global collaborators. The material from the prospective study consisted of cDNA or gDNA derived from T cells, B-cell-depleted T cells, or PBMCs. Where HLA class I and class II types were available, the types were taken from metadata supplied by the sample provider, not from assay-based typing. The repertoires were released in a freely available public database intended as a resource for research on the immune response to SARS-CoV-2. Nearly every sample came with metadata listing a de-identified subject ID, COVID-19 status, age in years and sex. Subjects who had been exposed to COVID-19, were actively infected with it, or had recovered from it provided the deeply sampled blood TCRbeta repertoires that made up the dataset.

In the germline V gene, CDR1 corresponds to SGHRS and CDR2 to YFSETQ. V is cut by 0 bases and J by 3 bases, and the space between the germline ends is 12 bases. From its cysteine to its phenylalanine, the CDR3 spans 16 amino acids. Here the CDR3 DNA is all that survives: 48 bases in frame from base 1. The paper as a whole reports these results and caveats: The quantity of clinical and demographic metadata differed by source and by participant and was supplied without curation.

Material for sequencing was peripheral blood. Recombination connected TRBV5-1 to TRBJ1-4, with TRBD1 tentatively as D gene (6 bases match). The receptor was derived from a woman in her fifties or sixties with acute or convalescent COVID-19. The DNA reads TGCGCCAGCAGCTTGGGGGACATCCGTTCTAATGAAAAACTGTTTTTT. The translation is CASSLGDIRSNEKLFF. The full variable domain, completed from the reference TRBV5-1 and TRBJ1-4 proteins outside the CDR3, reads KAGVTQTPRYLIKTRGQQVTLSCSPISGHRSVSWYQQTPGQGLQFLFEYFSETQRNKGNFPGRFSGRQFSNSRSEMNVSTLELGDSALYLCASSLGDIRSNEKLFFGSGTQLSVL.